The rows below give T cell receptor beta chains drawn from one sample of a study of OX40 agonist ivuxolimab in advanced cancers. Profiling relied on immunoSEQ multiplex PCR, and the TCRdb table lists in-frame clones only, not all of them. Altogether about 48,000 clones are present, approximately 89% being singletons, with the ten largest covering 5% to 6.5%. The sample in question was CD4+ or CD8+ T cells sorted from blood, obtained in a trial of the OX40 agonist ivuxolimab. The receptors were sampled from an adult with an advanced solid tumor such as melanoma, head and neck, liver or kidney cancer. CDR3s include the opening cysteine and the closing phenylalanine or tryptophan. A D gene is named only where the DNA matches it firmly. Not all rows give a size; the values are once, few, many and, for expanded clones, a class.

J gene,D gene,clone size,V gene,CDR3 protein,CDR3 DNA
TRBJ1-5,TRBD1,-,TRBV6-5,CASSLGQGNQPQHF,TGTGCCAGCAGCTTAGGACAGGGTAATCAGCCCCAGCATTTT
TRBJ2-5,-,-,TRBV27,CASSLEGGETQYF,TGTGCCAGCAGTTTGGAGGGGGGAGAGACCCAGTACTTC
TRBJ1-5,-,-,TRBV6-5,CASSYGPDVYQPQHF,TGTGCCAGCAGTTACGGGCCCGATGTATATCAGCCCCAGCATTTT
TRBJ2-7,-,-,TRBV5-4,CASSLWSEIHEQYF,TGTGCCAGCAGCTTATGGTCCGAAATCCACGAGCAGTACTTC
TRBJ2-7,-,-,TRBV11-1,CASMITGSGLREQYF,TGTGCCAGCATGATCACGGGATCCGGACTTCGCGAGCAGTACTTC
TRBJ1-4,-,once,TRBV9,CASSAEVDLNEKLFF,TGTGCCAGCAGCGCAGAGGTGGATCTCAATGAAAAACTGTTTTTT
TRBJ2-2,TRBD1,-,TRBV7-9,CASSDLGQGTGELFF,TGTGCCAGCAGCGACCTAGGACAGGGCACCGGGGAGCTGTTTTTT
TRBJ2-1,TRBD2,-,TRBV6-1,CASSDLREGPSNEQFF,TGTGCCAGCAGTGACCTCCGGGAGGGCCCAAGCAATGAGCAGTTCTTC
TRBJ2-5,TRBD1,-,TRBV18,CASSSTSERTGGVETQYF,TGTGCCAGCTCATCAACCTCCGAACGGACAGGGGGTGTAGAGACCCAGTACTTC
TRBJ2-7,TRBD2,-,TRBV4-1,CASSQDTSGIYEQYF,TGCGCCAGCAGCCAAGATACTAGCGGGATCTACGAGCAGTACTTC
TRBJ2-7,-,few,TRBV11-1,CASSLQSAYEQYF,TGTGCCAGCAGCTTACAATCAGCCTACGAGCAGTACTTC
TRBJ2-1,-,-,TRBV5-1,CASSLGKGLDNEQFF,TGCGCCAGCAGCTTGGGAAAAGGACTGGACAATGAGCAGTTCTTC
TRBJ2-5,TRBD1,-,TRBV4-1,CASSQGQGGAYEQYF,TGCGCCAGCAGCCAGGGACAGGGGGGAGCATATGAGCAGTACTTC
TRBJ2-7,TRBD1,-,TRBV28,CASSANRGLLNEQYF,TGTGCCAGCAGTGCCAACAGGGGGCTTCTGAACGAGCAGTACTTC
TRBJ2-2,-,-,TRBV30,CAWSVDEAGLNTGELFF,TGTGCCTGGAGTGTAGATGAGGCGGGGCTGAACACCGGGGAGCTGTTTTTT
TRBJ2-5,TRBD2,-,TRBV9,CASSVDSGGAETQYF,TGTGCCAGCAGCGTAGATAGCGGGGGGGCGGAGACCCAGTACTTC
TRBJ2-3,-,once,TRBV9,CASSVADTQYF,TGTGCCAGCAGCGTGGCAGATACGCAGTATTTT
TRBJ1-2,-,-,TRBV10-3,CAISESAGGGYTF,TGTGCCATCAGTGAGTCGGCAGGAGGCGGCTACACCTTC
TRBJ1-5,-,-,TRBV27,CASSLYGGGVIQPQHF,TGTGCCAGCAGTTTATATGGAGGGGGTGTAATTCAGCCCCAGCATTTT
TRBJ2-7,TRBD1,-,TRBV6-1,CASSPPTGSTYEQYF,TGTGCCAGCAGTCCTCCGACAGGGAGTACCTACGAGCAGTACTTC
TRBJ1-1,-,-,TRBV11-2,CASSLSLQVGMNTEAFF,TGTGCCAGCAGCTTAAGTTTGCAGGTTGGCATGAACACTGAAGCTTTCTTT
TRBJ1-2,TRBD1,-,TRBV28,CASSLGSGGAVYTF,TGTGCCAGCAGTTTAGGATCAGGGGGGGCGGTCTACACCTTC